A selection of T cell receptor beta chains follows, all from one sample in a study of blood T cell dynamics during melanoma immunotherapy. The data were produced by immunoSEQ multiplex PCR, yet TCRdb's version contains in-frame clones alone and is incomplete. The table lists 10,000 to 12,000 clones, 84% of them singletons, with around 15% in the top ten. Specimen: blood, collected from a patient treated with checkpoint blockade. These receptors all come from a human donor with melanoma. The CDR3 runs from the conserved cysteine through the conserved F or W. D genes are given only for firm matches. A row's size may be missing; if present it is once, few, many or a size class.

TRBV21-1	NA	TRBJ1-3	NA	TGTGCCAGCAGCCCCCCGGCCTGGAGTTTAAACACCATATATTTT	CASSPPAWSLNTIYF
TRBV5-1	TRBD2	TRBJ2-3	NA	TGCGCCAGCAGCTTGGAGGCGGGGGGGCCATCAGATACGCAGTATTTT	CASSLEAGGPSDTQYF
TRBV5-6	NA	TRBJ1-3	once	TGTGCCAGCAGCACCCGGGGCTCTGGAAACACCATATATTTT	CASSTRGSGNTIYF
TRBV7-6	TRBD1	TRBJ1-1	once	TGTGCCAGCAGCCAACAGGGGGGGCATCTGAACACTGAAGCTTTCTTT	CASSQQGGHLNTEAFF
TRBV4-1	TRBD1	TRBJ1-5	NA	TGCGCCAGCACCTTCACCGACAGGGTCGGGCAGCCCCAGCATTTT	CASTFTDRVGQPQHF
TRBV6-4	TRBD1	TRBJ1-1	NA	TGTGCCAGCAGCTTGCGGACAGGCACCCAGGAAGCTTTATTT	CASSLRTGTQEALF
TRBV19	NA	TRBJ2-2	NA	TGTGCCAGTAATAAGGGGAGGACCGGGGAGCTGTTTTTT	CASNKGRTGELFF
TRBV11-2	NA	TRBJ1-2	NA	TGTGCCAGCAGCTTAGTTGCAGGGGACTATGGCTACACCTTC	CASSLVAGDYGYTF
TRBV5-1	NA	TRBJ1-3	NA	TGCGCCAGCAGCTTTTATCACCGGGACGTATCAACTCCCATATATTTT	CASSFYHRDVSTPIYF
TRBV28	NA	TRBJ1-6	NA	TGTGCCAGCAGCGATGGGAGCTCCTATAATTCACCCCTCCACTTT	CASSDGSSYNSPLHF